A single sample gave rise to the 25 T cell receptor beta chains below, sequenced in a study of graft-versus-host responses after intestinal transplantation. TCRdb keeps only in-frame clones here, not all; method: immunoSEQ multiplex PCR. The sample shows around 38,000 clones, roughly four fifths of them seen only once. Sequencing used PBMCs, obtained less than 1,400 days after transplant. Receptors originate from a human patient who received an intestinal transplant, so some T cells may come from the graft donor.

On this clone itself: In the same sample, other DNA sequences code for this CDR3. The chain's CDR3 is CASSAGQGGTEAFF. In DNA, the CDR3 is TGTGCCAGTAGCGCCGGGCAGGGAGGGACTGAAGCTTTCTTT. This chain connects TRBV19 to TRBJ1-1, with a possible D match to TRBD1 (5 bases). With 6 bases removed from V and 5 bases from J, the gap between germline ends came to 16 bases. The germline V gene has CDR1 LNHDA and CDR2 SQIVND (reference sequence). This CDR3 contains 14 residues.

CDR3 residues: CASTRHGLSGNTIYF. The CDR3 DNA sequence: TGTGCCAGCACCCGACACGGACTCTCTGGAAACACCATATATTTT. This chain uses TRBV6-6 with TRBJ1-3, with unresolved D. The germline V gene has CDR1 MNHNY and CDR2 SVGAGI (reference sequence). V was cut by 7 bases and J by 0 bases, with 13 bases left in between. The CDR3 covers 15 residues.

This clone was observed once. This chain uses TRBV6-6 with TRBJ1-1, with D perhaps matching TRBD1 (6 bases). This CDR3 contains 14 residues. V shed 7 bases and J shed 6 bases, with 18 bases lying between them. Germline CDR1 reads MNHNY; CDR2 reads SVGAGI (reference sequence). This CDR3 is CASKTGGGRPEAFF. The CDR3 DNA is TGTGCCAGCAAAACGGGGGGCGGCCGGCCTGAAGCTTTCTTT.

The chain combines TRBV9 with TRBJ2-7, with D possibly matching TRBD2 (6 bases). The V end lost 3 bases, the J end lost 6 bases, and 22 bases lay between the germline ends. Germline CDR1 and CDR2: SGDLS and YYNGEE. The CDR3 is 16 residues long. The CDR3 reads CASSALPLGPEGEQYF. CDR3 bases: TGTGCCAGCAGCGCCTTGCCTCTGGGTCCGGAGGGCGAGCAGTACTTC.

The chain recombines TRBV5-4 with TRBJ2-1; 7 nucleotides align to TRBD1. CDR1 is SGHNT and CDR2 is YYREEE in the germline V gene (reference sequence). The CDR3 length is 15 residues. V was clipped by 4 bases and J by 5 bases; unmatched bases: 9. CDR3 region: CASSPRGQSNNEQFF. The CDR3 DNA reads as TGTGCCAGCAGCCCCAGGGGACAGAGTAACAATGAGCAGTTCTTC.

This chain links TRBV4-1 with TRBJ2-5, with 10 bases matching TRBD2. CDR1 and CDR2 from the germline V gene are MGHRA and YSYEKL. The CDR3 sequence is 15 residues long. Trimming at V came to 0 bases and at J to 8 bases, leaving 6 bases not matched to a gene. The DNA for the CDR3 is TGCGCCAGCAGCCAAGATACCCTAGCGGGAGCAACCCAGTACTTC. Encoded protein: CASSQDTLAGATQYF.

The chain has TRBV25-1 and TRBJ2-3; 7 positions agree with TRBD1. This CDR3 has 12 residues. The germline CDR1 and CDR2 sequences are MGHDK and SYGVNS. V lost 6 bases to trimming and J lost 5 bases; unmatched junction nucleotides: 2. CDR3 coding DNA: TGTGCCAGCAGCAACAGGGGAGATACGCAGTATTTT. Its protein product is CASSNRGDTQYF. Combining the CDR3 with reference TRBV25-1 and TRBJ2-3 gives the whole variable domain EADIYQTPRYLVIGTGKKITLECSQTMGHDKMYWYQQDPGMELHLIHYSYGVNSTEKGDLSSESTVSRIRTEHFPLTLESARPSHTSQYLCASSNRGDTQYFGPGTRLTVL.

The genes are TRBV2 and TRBJ1-2; TRBD1 is a possible D gene (6 bases). Germline values: CDR1 SNHLY, CDR2 FYNNEI. The V end was cut by 5 bases, the J end by 2 bases, with 12 bases between. The CDR3 contains 14 residues. Here the CDR3 reads CASSSTGPNYGYTF. The DNA of the CDR3 is TGTGCCAGCAGTTCAACAGGGCCGAACTATGGCTACACCTTC.

The V call is TRBV19, the J call TRBJ1-5, with D maybe TRBD1 (6 bases). CDR3 length: 13 amino acids. Germline V gives CDR1 LNHDA, CDR2 SQIVND (reference sequence). V lost 5 bases and J 8 bases, leaving 13 bases between the germline ends. In DNA, the CDR3 is TGTGCCAGTAGTTTAGGAAGGGGGGAGCCCCAGCATTTT. This codes for CASSLGRGEPQHF.

The chain employs TRBV6-6 and TRBJ1-2, with D perhaps TRBD1 (5 bases). The germline V gene has CDR1 MNHNY and CDR2 SVGAGI (reference sequence). Trimming left V 5 bases short and J 7 bases short, with 8 bases between. This CDR3 is 11 amino acids long. The CDR3 nucleotides read TGTGCCAGCAGTGCCGGGGCTGGCTACACCTTC. Translation gives CASSAGAGYTF.

Points on this clone: Compared with germline, one end of the junction differs, possibly owing to a read error. This sample includes further DNA sequences coding for the same CDR3. The chain employs TRBV7-9 and TRBJ1-2; 8 positions match TRBD1. CDR3 length: 13 residues. In germline, CDR1 is SEHNR, CDR2 FQNEAQ (reference sequence). The CDR3 protein is CASSSHRGDGYTF. As DNA, the CDR3 is TGTGCTAGCAGCTCCCACAGGGGGGATGGCTACACCTTC.

The gene calls are TRBV28 and TRBJ2-6; 8 nucleotides match TRBD1. V lost 6 bases, J lost 1 base, and 8 bases stayed unmatched. The CDR3 consists of 17 residues. Germline-derived CDR1 and CDR2 are MDHEN and SYDVKM. Here the CDR3 DNA reads TGTGCCAGCAGATGGGGCCAGGGGGCGTCTGGGGCCAACGTCCTGACTTTC. Translation gives CASRWGQGASGANVLTF.

V is TRBV9 and J is TRBJ2-7; TRBD1 aligns across 8 bases. V lost 7 bases and J lost 3; bases outside the gene matches: 9. The CDR3 has 14 amino acids. Per germline, CDR1 SGDLS and CDR2 YYNGEE. CDR3 DNA: TGTGCCAGCTCACGAAAGGACAGGGACTACGAGCAGTACTTC. It specifies CASSRKDRDYEQYF.

The chain recombines TRBV6-1 with TRBJ1-4, with TRBD1 matching 10 bases. The ends lost 4 bases at V and 7 bases at J; junction bases unmatched: 3. The CDR3 consists of 14 residues. The V gene's germline CDR1 is MNHNS and CDR2 SASEGT. The CDR3 DNA is TGTGCCAGCAGTGGACAGGGGGCTTTTGAAAAACTGTTTTTT. The encoded protein is CASSGQGAFEKLFF.

This clone is a singleton in its sample. The chain has TRBV12-5 and TRBJ2-7, with TRBD1 matching 7 bases. Germline CDR1 reads LGHNT; CDR2 reads FRNRAP. The length of the CDR3 is 15 residues. Trimming removed 7 bases from V and 1 base from J; junction bases left unmatched: 10. In DNA form, the CDR3 reads TGTGCTAGTGATCAGGCCGGGACAGCTTCCTACGAGCAGTACTTC. As protein: CASDQAGTASYEQYF.

The genes are TRBV11-2 and TRBJ2-5, with TRBD2 matching over 8 bases. The ends lost 5 bases at V and 5 bases at J; junction bases unmatched: 7. Germline V gives CDR1 SGHAT, CDR2 FQNNGV. The CDR3 has 14 residues. The CDR3 region is CASSLSGMGETQYF. The CDR3 coding sequence is TGTGCCAGCAGCCTTAGCGGGATGGGGGAGACCCAGTACTTC.

V gene TRBV28 combines with J gene TRBJ1-4; D possibly corresponds to TRBD1 (5 bases). From germline, CDR1 is MDHEN and CDR2 SYDVKM. This CDR3 has 17 amino acids. V lost 7 bases and J 3 bases, leaving 21 bases between the germline ends. The CDR3 DNA is TGTGCCAGCAATCGACCCGGGCAGGGCTTAGCTAATGAAAAACTGTTTTTT. Residues: CASNRPGQGLANEKLFF.

The chain recombines TRBV28 with TRBJ2-5; 11 positions agree with TRBD2. The end of the DNA fits TRBJ2-7 better, so the J call may be wrong. The CDR3 has 15 amino acids. Germline V lookup: CDR1 MDHEN, CDR2 SYDVKM. The CDR3 nucleotides read TGTGCCAGCAGTTTGGGACTAGCGGTGACCTACGAGCAGTACTTC. It yields the protein CASSLGLAVTYEQYF.

The chain combines TRBV5-1 with TRBJ2-7; maybe TRBD2 (6 bases). This CDR3 region has 19 residues. Germline assignment: CDR1 SGHRS and CDR2 YFSETQ. Trimming took 4 bases from V and 2 from J, leaving 28 bases between them. In DNA, the CDR3 is TGCGCCAGCAGCCCCCAAGGTCCCGGGACTTTTTCAACGACCTACGAGCAGTACTTC. This sequence encodes CASSPQGPGTFSTTYEQYF.

The rearrangement uses TRBV19 and TRBJ1-5; D gene uncertain. This CDR3 is 15 amino acids long. Germline CDR1 and CDR2: LNHDA and SQIVND (reference sequence). Trimming cost V 3 bases and J 1 base, with 10 bases left between them. Written as DNA, the CDR3 is TGTGCCAGTAGTATGGTTTTTCGGAGCAATCAGCCCCAGCATTTT. Its protein product is CASSMVFRSNQPQHF.

This clone was found once. The chain couples TRBV28 to TRBJ1-5, with 7 bases that match TRBD1. Trimming cost V 2 bases and J 7 bases; bases outside gene matches: 11. There are 16 residues in the CDR3. Germline-derived CDR1 and CDR2 are MDHEN and SYDVKM. CDR3 region: CASSLRQGGFGQPQHF. Written as DNA, the CDR3 is TGTGCCAGCAGTTTAAGACAGGGTGGGTTCGGGCAGCCCCAGCATTTT.

The chain uses TRBV18 and TRBJ1-1; no clear D. The CDR3 length is 13 residues. V dropped 2 bases and J dropped 3 bases, with 7 bases sitting between them. Germline V gene sequence: CDR1 KGHSH, CDR2 LQKENI. DNA for the CDR3: TGTGCCAGCTCACCAAGGGTGGACACTGAAGCTTTCTTT. It translates to CASSPRVDTEAFF.

The V call is TRBV19, the J call TRBJ2-3, with D tentatively TRBD1 or TRBD2 (5 bases each). Germline V lookup: CDR1 LNHDA, CDR2 SQIVND (reference sequence). V was trimmed by 6 bases and J by 4 bases, leaving 14 bases between them. The CDR3 contains 14 residues. CDR3 in amino acids: CASSRDLSADTQYF. For the CDR3, the DNA is TGTGCCAGTAGCCGGGACCTCAGCGCAGATACGCAGTATTTT.

This rearrangement joins TRBV14 to TRBJ2-5, with 8 nucleotides matching TRBD1. The CDR3 sequence is 15 residues long. V trimming: 2 bases; J trimming: 5 bases; junction bases outside the gene matches: 7. Germline loops: CDR1 SGHDN, CDR2 FVKESK. DNA for the CDR3: TGTGCCAGCAGCCAAATACCAGGGGGCTGGGAGACCCAGTACTTC. Residues: CASSQIPGGWETQYF.

Concerning this clone itself: Additional DNA sequences in this sample encode the identical CDR3. This chain uses TRBV27 with TRBJ2-7; TRBD1 is a possible D gene (6 bases). Germline CDR1 MNHEY, CDR2 SMNVEV (reference sequence). CDR3 length: 16 residues. Trimming removed 6 bases from V and 0 bases from J, with 18 bases in between. The CDR3 DNA follows: TGTGCCAGCAGCTTCTCGCGACAGGCAGACTCCTACGAGCAGTACTTC. This gives the protein CASSFSRQADSYEQYF.